There are a few counts of the clone carrying this T cell receptor (beta chain). Its antigen is undetermined. TCR beta libraries were built with iRepertoire HTBI primers and Arm-PCR of CDR3 regions. Source study methods: Samples jointly harbored fewer than 70 TRBV and some 13 TRBJ segments. One entry per CDR3 protein results from TCRdb running MiXCR on the multiplex PCR reads. The V and J calls follow TCRdb's processing rather than the paper's. This table holds under 450,000 distinct CDR3 sequences, approximately 25% found once. The sample comes from a study of regulatory T cells in long-lasting Graves disease. Germline values: CDR1 MNHNS, CDR2 SASEGT. Deletions cut 4 bases from V and 3 bases from J, with 10 bases between. CDR3 size: 13 residues. Study-level points and caveats: Patients with persistent Graves' had lower TCR diversity than newly diagnosed patients.

Specified time point: persistent/refractory GD, antithyroid drugs over 5 years with positive TRAb. Generation of the TCR library employed RNA extracted from PBMCs. The TCR sequence derives from a woman between 40 and 50 years old with Graves disease. The V and J genes are TRBV6-1 and TRBJ2-7; TRBD2 might be the D (5 bases). The material sequenced was peripheral blood mononuclear cells (PBMCs), taken when the disease was refractory, from a patient treated with antithyroid drugs. The CDR3 region is CASSVRGSYEQYF. The CDR3 region has the DNA TGTGCCAGCAGTGTACGAGGGAGCTACGAGCAGTACTTC.